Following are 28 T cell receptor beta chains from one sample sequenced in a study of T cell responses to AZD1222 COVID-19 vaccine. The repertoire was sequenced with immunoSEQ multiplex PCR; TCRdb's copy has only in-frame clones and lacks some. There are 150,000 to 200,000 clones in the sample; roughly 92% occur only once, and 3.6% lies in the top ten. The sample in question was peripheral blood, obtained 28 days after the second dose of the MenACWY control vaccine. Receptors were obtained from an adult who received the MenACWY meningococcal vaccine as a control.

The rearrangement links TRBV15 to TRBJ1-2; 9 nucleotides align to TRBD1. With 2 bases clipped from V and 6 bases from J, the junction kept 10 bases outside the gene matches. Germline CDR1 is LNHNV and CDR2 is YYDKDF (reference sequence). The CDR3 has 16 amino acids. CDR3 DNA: TGTGCCACCAGCAGATCCCGGGACAGGGAGGGGAATGGCTACACCTTC. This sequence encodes CATSRSRDREGNGYTF.

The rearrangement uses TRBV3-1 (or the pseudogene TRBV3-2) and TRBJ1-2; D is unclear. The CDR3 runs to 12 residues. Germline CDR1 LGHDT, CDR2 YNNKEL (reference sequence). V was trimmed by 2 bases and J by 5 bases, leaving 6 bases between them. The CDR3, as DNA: TGTGCCAGCAGCCAAAGGGCGTATGGCTACACCTTC. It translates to CASSQRAYGYTF.

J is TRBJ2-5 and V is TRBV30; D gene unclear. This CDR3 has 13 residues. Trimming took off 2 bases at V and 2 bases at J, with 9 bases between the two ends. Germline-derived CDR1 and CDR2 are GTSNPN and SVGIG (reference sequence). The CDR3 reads CAWSPDPQETQYF. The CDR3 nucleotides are TGTGCCTGGAGTCCGGACCCACAAGAGACCCAGTACTTC. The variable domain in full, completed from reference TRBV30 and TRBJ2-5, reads SQTIHQWPATLVQPVGSPLSLECTVEGTSNPNLYWYRQAAGRGLQLLFYSVGIGQISSEVPQNLSASRPQDRQFILSSKKLLLSDSGFYLCAWSPDPQETQYFGPGTRLLVL.

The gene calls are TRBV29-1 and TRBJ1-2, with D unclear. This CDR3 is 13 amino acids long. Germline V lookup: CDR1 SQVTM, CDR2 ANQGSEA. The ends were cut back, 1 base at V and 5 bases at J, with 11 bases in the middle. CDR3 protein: CSVEVGLGYGYTF. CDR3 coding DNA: TGCAGCGTTGAAGTCGGACTGGGTTATGGCTACACCTTC.

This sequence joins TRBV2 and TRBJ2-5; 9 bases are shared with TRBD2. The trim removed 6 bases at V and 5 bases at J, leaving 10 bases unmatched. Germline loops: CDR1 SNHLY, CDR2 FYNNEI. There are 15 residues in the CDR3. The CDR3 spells CASRGSGRGDETQYF. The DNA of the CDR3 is TGTGCCAGCAGAGGTAGCGGGAGAGGGGACGAGACCCAGTACTTC.

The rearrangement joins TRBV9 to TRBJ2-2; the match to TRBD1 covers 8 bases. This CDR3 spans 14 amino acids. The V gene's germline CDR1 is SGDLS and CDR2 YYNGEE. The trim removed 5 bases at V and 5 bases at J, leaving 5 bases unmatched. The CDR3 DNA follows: TGTGCCAGCAGGACAGGGGTTGGAACCGGGGAGCTGTTTTTT. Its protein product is CASRTGVGTGELFF.

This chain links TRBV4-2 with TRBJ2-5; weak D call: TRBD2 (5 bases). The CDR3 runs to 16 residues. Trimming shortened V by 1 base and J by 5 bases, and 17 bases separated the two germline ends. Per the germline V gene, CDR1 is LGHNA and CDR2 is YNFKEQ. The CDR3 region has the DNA TGTGCCAGCAGCCAAGGACCAGCGGATAACAAGGAGACCCAGTACTTC. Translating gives CASSQGPADNKETQYF.

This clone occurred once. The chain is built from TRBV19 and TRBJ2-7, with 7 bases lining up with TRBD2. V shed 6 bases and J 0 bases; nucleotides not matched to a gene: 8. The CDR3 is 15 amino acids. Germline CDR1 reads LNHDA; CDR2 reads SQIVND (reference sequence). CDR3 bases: TGTGCCAGTAGGAGGAAAGCGGGACGCTCCTACGAGCAGTACTTC. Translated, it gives CASRRKAGRSYEQYF.

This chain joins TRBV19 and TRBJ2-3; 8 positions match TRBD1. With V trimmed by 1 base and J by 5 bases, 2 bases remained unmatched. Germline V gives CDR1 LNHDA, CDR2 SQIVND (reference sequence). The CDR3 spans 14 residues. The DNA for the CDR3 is TGTGCCAGTAGTATAGGGACAGGGTTAGATACGCAGTATTTT. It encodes CASSIGTGLDTQYF.

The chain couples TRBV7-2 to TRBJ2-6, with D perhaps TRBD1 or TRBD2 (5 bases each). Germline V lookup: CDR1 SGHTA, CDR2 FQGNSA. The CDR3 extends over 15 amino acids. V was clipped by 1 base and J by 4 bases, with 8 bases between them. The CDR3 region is CASSLDGTGANVLTF. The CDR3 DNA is TGTGCCAGCAGCTTAGACGGGACCGGGGCCAACGTCCTGACTTTC.

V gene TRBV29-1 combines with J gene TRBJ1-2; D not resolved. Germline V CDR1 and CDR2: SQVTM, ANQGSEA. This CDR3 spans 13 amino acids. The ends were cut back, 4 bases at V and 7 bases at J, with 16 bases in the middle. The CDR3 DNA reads TGCAGCGTTGTAGTCCTTTCAGAGGGTGGCTACACCTTC. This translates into CSVVVLSEGGYTF.

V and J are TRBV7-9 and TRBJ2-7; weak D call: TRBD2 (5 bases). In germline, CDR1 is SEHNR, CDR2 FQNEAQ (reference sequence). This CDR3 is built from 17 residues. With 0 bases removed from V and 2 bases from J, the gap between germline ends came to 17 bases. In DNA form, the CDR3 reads TGTGCCAGCAGCTTAGCCGGGGTTGGATTTGCAACCTACGAGCAGTACTTC. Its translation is CASSLAGVGFATYEQYF. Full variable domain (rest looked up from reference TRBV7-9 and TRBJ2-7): DTGVSQNPRHKITKRGQNVTFRCDPISEHNRLYWYRQTLGQGPEFLTYFQNEAQLEKSRLLSDRFSAERPKGSFSTLEIQRTEQGDSAMYLCASSLAGVGFATYEQYFGPGTRLTVT.

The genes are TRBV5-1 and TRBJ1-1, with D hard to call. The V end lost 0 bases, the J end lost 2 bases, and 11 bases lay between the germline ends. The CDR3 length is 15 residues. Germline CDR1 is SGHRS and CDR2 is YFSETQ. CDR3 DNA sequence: TGCGCCAGCAGCTTGGGTGGGCGGGGTAACACTGAAGCTTTCTTT. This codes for CASSLGGRGNTEAFF.

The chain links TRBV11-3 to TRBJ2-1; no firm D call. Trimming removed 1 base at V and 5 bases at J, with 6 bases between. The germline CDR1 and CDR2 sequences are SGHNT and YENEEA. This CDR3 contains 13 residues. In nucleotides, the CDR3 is TGTGCCAGCAGCTTAGGCGCCCACAATGAGCAGTTCTTC. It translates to CASSLGAHNEQFF.

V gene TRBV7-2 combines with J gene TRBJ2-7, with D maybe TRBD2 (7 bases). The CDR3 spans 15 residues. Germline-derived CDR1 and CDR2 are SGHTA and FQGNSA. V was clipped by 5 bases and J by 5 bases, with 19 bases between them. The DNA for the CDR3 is TGTGCCAGCAGCCCAGATAGGGGGGGGCGGAACGAGCAGTACTTC. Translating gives CASSPDRGGRNEQYF.

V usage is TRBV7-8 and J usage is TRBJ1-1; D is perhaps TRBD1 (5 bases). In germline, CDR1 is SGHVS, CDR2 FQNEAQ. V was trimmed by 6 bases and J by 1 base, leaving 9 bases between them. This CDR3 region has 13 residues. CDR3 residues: CASSSRGNTEAFF. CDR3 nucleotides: TGTGCCAGCAGTTCGAGGGGGAACACTGAAGCTTTCTTT.

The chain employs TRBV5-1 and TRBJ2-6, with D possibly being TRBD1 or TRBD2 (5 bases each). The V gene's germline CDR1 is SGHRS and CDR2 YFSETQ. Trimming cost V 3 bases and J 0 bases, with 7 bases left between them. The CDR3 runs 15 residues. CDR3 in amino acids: CASSSGLSGANVLTF. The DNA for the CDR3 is TGCGCCAGCAGCTCGGGGCTCTCTGGGGCCAACGTCCTGACTTTC.

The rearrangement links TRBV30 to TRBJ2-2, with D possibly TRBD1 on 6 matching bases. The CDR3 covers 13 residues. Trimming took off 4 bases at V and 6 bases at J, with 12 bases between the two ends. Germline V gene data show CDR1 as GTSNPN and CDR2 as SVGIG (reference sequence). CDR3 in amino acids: CAWNRVRAGELFF. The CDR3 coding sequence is TGTGCCTGGAACAGGGTCCGGGCCGGGGAGCTGTTTTTT.

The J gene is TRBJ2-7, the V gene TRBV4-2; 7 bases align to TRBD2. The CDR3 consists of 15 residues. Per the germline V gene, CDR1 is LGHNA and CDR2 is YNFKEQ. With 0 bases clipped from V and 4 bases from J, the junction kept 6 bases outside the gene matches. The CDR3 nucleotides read TGTGCCAGCAGCCAAGACCTGCGGGAGCTATACGAGCAGTACTTC. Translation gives CASSQDLRELYEQYF.

The chain's CDR3 is CASSPVTPGQGVNYEQYF. In DNA, the CDR3 is TGTGCCAGCTCACCAGTTACTCCGGGACAGGGGGTTAACTACGAGCAGTACTTC. The chain links TRBV18 to TRBJ2-7, with 11 bases fitting TRBD1. The trim removed 2 bases at V and 3 bases at J, leaving 12 bases unmatched. This CDR3 has 18 residues. Per germline, CDR1 KGHSH and CDR2 LQKENI.

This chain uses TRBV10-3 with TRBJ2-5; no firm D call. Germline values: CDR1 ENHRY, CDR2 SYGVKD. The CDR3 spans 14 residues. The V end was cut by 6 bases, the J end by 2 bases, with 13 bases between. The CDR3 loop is CAIRGGSGQETQYF. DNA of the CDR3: TGTGCCATCAGGGGTGGTAGTGGTCAAGAGACCCAGTACTTC.

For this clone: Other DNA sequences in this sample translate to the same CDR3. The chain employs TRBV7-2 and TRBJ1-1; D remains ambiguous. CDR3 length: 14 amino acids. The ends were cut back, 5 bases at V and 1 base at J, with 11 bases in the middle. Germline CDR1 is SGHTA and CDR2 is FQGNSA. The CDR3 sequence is CASSLRLPNTEAFF. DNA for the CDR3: TGTGCCAGCAGCCTCCGGCTCCCGAACACTGAAGCTTTCTTT.

CDR3 in DNA: TGTGCCAGCGGTGGGGGGGGCCGATACACCTACAATGAGCAGTTCTTC. Its translation is CASGGGGRYTYNEQFF. V and J are TRBV6-1 and TRBJ2-1, with D perhaps matching TRBD2 (7 bases). V lost 8 bases, J lost 2 bases, and 19 bases lay in between. The CDR3 loop spans 16 amino acids. In germline, CDR1 is MNHNS, CDR2 SASEGT.

Written as DNA, the CDR3 is TGTGCCTGGGGTTCGGGACCGAACACCGGGGAGCTGTTTTTT. This gives the protein CAWGSGPNTGELFF. The chain has TRBV30 and TRBJ2-2, with D perhaps given as TRBD1 or TRBD2 (5 bases each). There are 14 residues in the CDR3. The V and J ends lost 5 bases and 0 bases respectively, with 10 bases between them. Germline assignment: CDR1 GTSNPN and CDR2 SVGIG (reference sequence).

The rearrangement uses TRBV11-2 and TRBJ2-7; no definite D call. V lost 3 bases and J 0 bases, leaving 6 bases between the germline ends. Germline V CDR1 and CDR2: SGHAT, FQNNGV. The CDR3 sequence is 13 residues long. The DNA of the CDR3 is TGTGCCAGCAGCTTTTCAAGCTCCTACGAGCAGTACTTC. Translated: CASSFSSSYEQYF. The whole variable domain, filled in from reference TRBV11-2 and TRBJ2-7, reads EAGVAQSPRYKIIEKRQSVAFWCNPISGHATLYWYQQILGQGPKLLIQFQNNGVVDDSQLPKDRFSAERLKGVDSTLKIQPAKLEDSAVYLCASSFSSSYEQYFGPGTRLTVT.

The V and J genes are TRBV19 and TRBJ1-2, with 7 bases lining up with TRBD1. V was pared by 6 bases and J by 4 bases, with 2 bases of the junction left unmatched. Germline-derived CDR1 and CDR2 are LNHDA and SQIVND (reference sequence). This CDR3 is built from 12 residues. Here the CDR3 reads CASRDRSYGYTF. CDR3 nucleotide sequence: TGTGCCAGTAGGGACAGGTCCTATGGCTACACCTTC. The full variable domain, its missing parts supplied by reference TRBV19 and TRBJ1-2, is DGGITQSPKYLFRKEGQNVTLSCEQNLNHDAMYWYRQDPGQGLRLIYYSQIVNDFQKGDIAEGYSVSREKKESFPLTVTSAQKNPTAFYLCASRDRSYGYTFGSGTRLTVV.

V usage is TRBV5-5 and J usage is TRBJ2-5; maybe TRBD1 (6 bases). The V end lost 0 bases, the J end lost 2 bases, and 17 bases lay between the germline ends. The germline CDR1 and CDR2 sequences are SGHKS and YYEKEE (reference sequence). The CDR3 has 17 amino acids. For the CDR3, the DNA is TGTGCCAGCAGCTTGGGTTCCTCGACAGGCTGGCAAGAGACCCAGTACTTC. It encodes CASSLGSSTGWQETQYF.

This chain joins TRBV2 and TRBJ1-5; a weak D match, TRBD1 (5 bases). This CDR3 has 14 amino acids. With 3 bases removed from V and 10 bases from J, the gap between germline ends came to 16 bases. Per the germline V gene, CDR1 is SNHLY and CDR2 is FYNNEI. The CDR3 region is CASSDGTETIPQHF. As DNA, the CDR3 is TGTGCCAGCAGTGATGGGACCGAGACTATTCCCCAGCATTTT.